This T cell receptor beta chain was recorded in a study of shared clonotypes between healthy human individuals. Assay used: immunoSEQ multiplex PCR; TCRdb lists only in-frame clones, some missing. The sample includes millions of clones, around nine tenths seen only once; the top ten take over 0.12%. The sample consisted of naive CD4+ T cells sorted from blood. Indicated subset: CD45RA+ positively selected. The origin of this receptor is a man between 18 and 29 years old in good health.

Written as DNA, the CDR3 is TGTGCCAGCAGTGAAGCTCTCGGGAGTTTCTACGAGCAGTACTTC. This codes for CASSEALGSFYEQYF. The rearrangement joins TRBV2 to TRBJ2-7; TRBD2 is a possible D gene (6 bases). Germline loops: CDR1 SNHLY, CDR2 FYNNEI. Trimming stripped 0 bases from V and 3 bases from J, with 12 bases between. The CDR3 extends over 15 amino acids.